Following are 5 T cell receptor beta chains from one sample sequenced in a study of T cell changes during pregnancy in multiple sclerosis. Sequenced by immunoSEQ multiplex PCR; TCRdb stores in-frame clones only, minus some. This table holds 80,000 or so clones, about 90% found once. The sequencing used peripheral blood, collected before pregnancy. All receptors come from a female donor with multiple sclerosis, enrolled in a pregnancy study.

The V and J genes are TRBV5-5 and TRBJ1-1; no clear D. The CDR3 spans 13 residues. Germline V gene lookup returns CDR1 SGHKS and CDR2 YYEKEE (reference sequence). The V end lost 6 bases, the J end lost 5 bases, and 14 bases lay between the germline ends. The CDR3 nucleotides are TGTGCCAGCATTTTTGGAGGGAATACTGAAGCTTTCTTT. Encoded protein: CASIFGGNTEAFF.

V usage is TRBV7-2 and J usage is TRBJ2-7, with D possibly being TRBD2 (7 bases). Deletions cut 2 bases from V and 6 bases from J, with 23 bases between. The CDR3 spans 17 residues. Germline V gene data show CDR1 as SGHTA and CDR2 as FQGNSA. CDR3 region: CASSLSVKGRRGGEQYF. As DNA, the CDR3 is TGTGCCAGCAGCTTAAGCGTGAAGGGCAGGAGGGGGGGCGAGCAGTACTTC.

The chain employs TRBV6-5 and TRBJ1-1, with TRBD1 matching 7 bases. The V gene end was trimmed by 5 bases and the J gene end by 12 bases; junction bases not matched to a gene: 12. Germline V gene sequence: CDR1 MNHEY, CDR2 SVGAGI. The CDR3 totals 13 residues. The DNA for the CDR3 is TGTGCCAGCAGTCCGGACAGGATCTTTGGGTCTTTCTTT. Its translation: CASSPDRIFGSFF.

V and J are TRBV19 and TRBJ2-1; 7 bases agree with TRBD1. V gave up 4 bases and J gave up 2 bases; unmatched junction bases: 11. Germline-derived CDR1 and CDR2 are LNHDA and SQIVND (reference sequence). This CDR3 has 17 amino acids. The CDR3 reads CASSRWRQGQTYNEQFF. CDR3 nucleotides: TGTGCCAGTAGTAGGTGGAGACAGGGTCAGACCTACAATGAGCAGTTCTTC.

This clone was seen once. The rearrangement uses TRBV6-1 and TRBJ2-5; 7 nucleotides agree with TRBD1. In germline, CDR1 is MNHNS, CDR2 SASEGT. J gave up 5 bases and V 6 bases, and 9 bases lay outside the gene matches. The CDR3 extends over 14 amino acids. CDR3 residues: CASSRTGPGETQYF. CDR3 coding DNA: TGTGCCAGCAGCCGGACAGGCCCCGGGGAGACCCAGTACTTC.